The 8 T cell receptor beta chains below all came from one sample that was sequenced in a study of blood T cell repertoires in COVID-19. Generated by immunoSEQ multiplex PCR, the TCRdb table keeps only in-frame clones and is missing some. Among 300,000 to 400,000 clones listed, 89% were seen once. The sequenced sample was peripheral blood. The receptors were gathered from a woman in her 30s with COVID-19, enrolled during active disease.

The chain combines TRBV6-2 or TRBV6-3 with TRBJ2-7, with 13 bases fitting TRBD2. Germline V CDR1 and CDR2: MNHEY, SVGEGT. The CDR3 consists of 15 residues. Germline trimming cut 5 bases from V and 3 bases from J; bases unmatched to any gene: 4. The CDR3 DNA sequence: TGTGCCAGCAGTCCCGGGACTAGCGGGAACTACGAGCAGTACGTC. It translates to CASSPGTSGNYEQYV.

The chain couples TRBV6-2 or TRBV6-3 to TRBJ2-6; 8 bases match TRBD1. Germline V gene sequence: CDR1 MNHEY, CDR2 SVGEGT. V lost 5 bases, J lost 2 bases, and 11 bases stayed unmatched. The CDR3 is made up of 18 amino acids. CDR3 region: CASSPVGQGSAGANVLTF. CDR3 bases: TGTGCCAGCAGTCCGGTAGGACAGGGATCTGCTGGGGCCAACGTCCTGACTTTC.

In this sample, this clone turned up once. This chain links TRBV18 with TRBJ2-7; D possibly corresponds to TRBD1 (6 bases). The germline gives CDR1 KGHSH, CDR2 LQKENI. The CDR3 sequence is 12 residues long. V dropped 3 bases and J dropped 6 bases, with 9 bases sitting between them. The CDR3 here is CASSPDSSEQYF. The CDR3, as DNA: TGTGCCAGCTCACCGGACAGTAGCGAGCAGTACTTC. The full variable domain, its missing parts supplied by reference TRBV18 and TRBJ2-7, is NAGVMQNPRHLVRRRGQEARLRCSPMKGHSHVYWYRQLPEEGLKFMVYLQKENIIDESGMPKERFSAEFPKEGPSILRIQQVVRGDSAAYFCASSPDSSEQYFGPGTRLTVT.

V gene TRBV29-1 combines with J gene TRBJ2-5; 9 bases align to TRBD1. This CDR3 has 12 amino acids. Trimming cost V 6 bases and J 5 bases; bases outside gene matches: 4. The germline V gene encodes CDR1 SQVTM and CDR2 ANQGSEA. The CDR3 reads CSVRGQGETQYF. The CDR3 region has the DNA TGCAGCGTCCGAGGACAGGGGGAGACCCAGTACTTC.

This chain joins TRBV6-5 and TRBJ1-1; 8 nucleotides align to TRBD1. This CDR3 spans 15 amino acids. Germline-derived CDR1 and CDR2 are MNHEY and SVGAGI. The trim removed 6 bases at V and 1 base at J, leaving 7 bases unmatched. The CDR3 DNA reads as TGTGCCAGCAGGGATCCGGGGACAGGGAACACTGAAGCTTTCTTT. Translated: CASRDPGTGNTEAFF.

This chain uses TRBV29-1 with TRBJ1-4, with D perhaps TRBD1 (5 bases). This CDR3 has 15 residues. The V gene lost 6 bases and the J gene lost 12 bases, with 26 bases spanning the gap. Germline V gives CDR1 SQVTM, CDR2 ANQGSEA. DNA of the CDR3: TGCAGCGTAGGCCCCCGGCAGGGTTCGGCTTTGGAACTGTTTTTT. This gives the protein CSVGPRQGSALELFF.

The CDR3 DNA is TGTGCCAGCTCACCATCAGGGGACAATGAGCAGTTCTTC. Its protein is CASSPSGDNEQFF. The chain carries TRBV18 and TRBJ2-1, with D possibly TRBD1 on 6 matching bases. CDR1 and CDR2 from the germline V gene are KGHSH and LQKENI. The CDR3 spans 13 residues. Trimming cost V 2 bases and J 5 bases, with 7 bases left between them.

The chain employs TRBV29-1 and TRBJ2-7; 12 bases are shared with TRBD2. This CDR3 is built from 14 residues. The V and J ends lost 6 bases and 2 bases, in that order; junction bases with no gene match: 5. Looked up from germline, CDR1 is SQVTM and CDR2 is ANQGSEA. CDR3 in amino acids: CSVTTSGGPYEQYF. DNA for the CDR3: TGCAGCGTAACCACTAGCGGGGGGCCCTACGAGCAGTACTTC.